The T cell receptor (beta chain) under discussion was sequenced for a study of CXCR3-negative and CXCR3-positive naive CD8 T cells. Study findings and constraints: CXCR3-positive naive cells had TRB CDR3s that were more hydrophobic than CXCR3-negative naive cells had.

5' RACE with UMI labels generated the TRB cDNA libraries. Following a re-call of the 5' RACE reads, TCRdb has one entry per CDR3 protein and lacks DNA. The sample includes about 94,000 distinct CDR3 sequences. A note on this clonotype: Its antigen is unidentified.

The germline gives CDR1 SGHVS, CDR2 FNYEAQ. The CDR3 is 13 residues long. The TCR comes from a human donor in good health. Some clones in this sample may be carry-over from other donors' samples. The sequenced material came from naive CXCR3+ CD8+ T cells from blood. Sample subset: CD45RO-CCR7+CD27+CD95- naive CD8+ T cells expressing CXCR3 (TNR3+). The gene calls are TRBV7-6 and TRBJ2-3; TCRdb gives TRBD1 as the D gene, but with no DNA this cannot be confirmed. This chain's CDR3 is CASSLGEGDTQYF.